The clone carrying this T cell receptor beta chain was detected ten times or more. Its antigen remains unknown. Other DNA sequences from this sample encode an identical CDR3 as well. This record belongs to a study of CD8+ T cells in alopecia areata. Study details: Severity scoring for treated patients was based on the percentage of affected scalp area.

After isolation, RNA underwent reverse transcription to generate cDNA as the sequencing template. Using immunoSEQ multiplex PCR, the repertoire was profiled, and TCRdb retains in-frame clones only, with some absent. Of some 120,000 clones in the sample, around 60% were seen once. The treatment denotes: oral pan-JAK inhibitor, 5-10 mg twice daily. V shed 1 base and J 0 bases; nucleotides not matched to a gene: 2. The CDR3 covers 16 residues. Germline lookup yields CDR1 SGHTA and CDR2 FQGNSA. Study-wide points: Significant decreases in scalp clonality and expanded CD8+ clones followed tofacitinib treatment. Lesional scalp, especially alopecia totalis/universalis, showed higher clonality than normal scalp.

The clonotype was recovered from a human donor with alopecia areata. Sequences were derived from CD4+ T cells sorted from blood, sampled at week 4, from a patient treated with tofacitinib. The chain couples TRBV7-2 to TRBJ2-7; 11 bases fit TRBD2. The chain's CDR3 is CASSLEGTSGSYEQYF. The CDR3 DNA sequence: TGTGCCAGCAGCTTAGAGGGGACTAGCGGCTCCTACGAGCAGTACTTC.